One sample yielded the 2 T cell receptor beta chains listed below, sequenced in a study of Graves' ophthalmopathy and Graves' hyperthyroidism. Transcripts of RNA were the source for amplifying TCR beta CDR3 regions. The first-round RT-PCR employed HTBI primers together with the Qiagen OneStep RT-PCR kit. A multiplex PCR was then performed as the second round. From the multiplex PCR reads, TCRdb called clonotypes with MiXCR, one entry per CDR3 protein. The sample carries 600,000 to 700,000 distinct CDR3 sequences, about 38% recorded once. Sequencing was carried out using peripheral blood. The origin of the receptors is an adult man with Graves' ophthalmopathy.

This clonotype came up many times. One end of the junction does not line up with germline, which may come from a read error. J is TRBJ2-7 and V is TRBV10-3; 8 nucleotides align to TRBD2. This CDR3 comprises 14 residues. The germline V gene encodes CDR1 ENHRY and CDR2 SYGVKD. The CDR3 DNA sequence: TGTGCCAGCAGTTACTCCGGGGGGGCAAACGAGCAGTACTTC. As protein: CASSYSGGANEQYF.

This clonotype was seen repeatedly, ten times or more. The CDR3 coding sequence is TGCGCCAGCACGGGACAGGGACCCTACGAGCAGTACTTC. Translation gives CASTGQGPYEQYF. The chain employs TRBV5-1 and TRBJ2-7; 9 nucleotides match TRBD1. From germline, CDR1 is SGHRS and CDR2 YFSETQ. The V segment lost 6 bases and the J segment 2 bases; nucleotides outside the gene matches: 3. This CDR3 comprises 13 residues.